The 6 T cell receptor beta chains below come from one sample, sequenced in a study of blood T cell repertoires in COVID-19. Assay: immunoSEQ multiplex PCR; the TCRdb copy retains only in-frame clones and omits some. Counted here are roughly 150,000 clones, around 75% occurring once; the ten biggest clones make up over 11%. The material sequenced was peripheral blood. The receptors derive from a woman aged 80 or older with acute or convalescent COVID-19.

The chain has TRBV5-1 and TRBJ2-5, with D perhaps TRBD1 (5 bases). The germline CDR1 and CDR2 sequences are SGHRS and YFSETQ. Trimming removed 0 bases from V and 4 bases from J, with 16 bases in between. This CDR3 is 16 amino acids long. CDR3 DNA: TGCGCCAGCAGCTTGGCGCTCAGGGCCCTGGGAGAGACCCAGTACTTC. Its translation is CASSLALRALGETQYF.

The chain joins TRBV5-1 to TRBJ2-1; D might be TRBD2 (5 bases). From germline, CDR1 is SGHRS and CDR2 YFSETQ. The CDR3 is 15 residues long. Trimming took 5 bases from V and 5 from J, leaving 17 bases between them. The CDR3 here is CASSQWESNNNEQFF. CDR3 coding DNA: TGCGCCAGCAGTCAGTGGGAGTCTAACAACAATGAGCAGTTCTTC.

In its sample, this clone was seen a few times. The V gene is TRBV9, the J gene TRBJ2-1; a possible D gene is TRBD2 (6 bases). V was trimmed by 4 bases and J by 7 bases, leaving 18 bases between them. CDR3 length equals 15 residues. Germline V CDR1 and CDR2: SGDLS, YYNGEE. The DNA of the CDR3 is TGTGCCAGCAGCTTAGGGCTAGCGACGACAAATGAGCAGTTCTTC. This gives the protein CASSLGLATTNEQFF.

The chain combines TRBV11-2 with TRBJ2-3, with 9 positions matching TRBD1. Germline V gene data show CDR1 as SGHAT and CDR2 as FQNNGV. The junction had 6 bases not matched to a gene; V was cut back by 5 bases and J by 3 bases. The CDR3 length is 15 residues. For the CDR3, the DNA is TGTGCCAGCAGCCCTACAGGGGGCCGAACAGATACGCAGTATTTT. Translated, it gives CASSPTGGRTDTQYF.

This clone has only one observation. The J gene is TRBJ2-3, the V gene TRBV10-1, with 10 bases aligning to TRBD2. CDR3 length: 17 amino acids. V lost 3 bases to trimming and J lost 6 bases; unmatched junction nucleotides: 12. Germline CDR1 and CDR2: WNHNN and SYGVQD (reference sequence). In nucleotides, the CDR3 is TGCGCCAGCAGTGACCTAGCGGGAGATGGCCCGCAGGATACGCAGTATTTT. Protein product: CASSDLAGDGPQDTQYF.

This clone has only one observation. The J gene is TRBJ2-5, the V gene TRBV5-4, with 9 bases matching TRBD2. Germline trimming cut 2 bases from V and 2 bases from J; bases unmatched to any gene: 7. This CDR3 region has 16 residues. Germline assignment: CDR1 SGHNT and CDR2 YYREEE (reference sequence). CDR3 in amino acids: CASSFVTAGGQETQYF. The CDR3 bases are TGTGCCAGCAGCTTCGTGACAGCGGGGGGTCAAGAGACCCAGTACTTC.